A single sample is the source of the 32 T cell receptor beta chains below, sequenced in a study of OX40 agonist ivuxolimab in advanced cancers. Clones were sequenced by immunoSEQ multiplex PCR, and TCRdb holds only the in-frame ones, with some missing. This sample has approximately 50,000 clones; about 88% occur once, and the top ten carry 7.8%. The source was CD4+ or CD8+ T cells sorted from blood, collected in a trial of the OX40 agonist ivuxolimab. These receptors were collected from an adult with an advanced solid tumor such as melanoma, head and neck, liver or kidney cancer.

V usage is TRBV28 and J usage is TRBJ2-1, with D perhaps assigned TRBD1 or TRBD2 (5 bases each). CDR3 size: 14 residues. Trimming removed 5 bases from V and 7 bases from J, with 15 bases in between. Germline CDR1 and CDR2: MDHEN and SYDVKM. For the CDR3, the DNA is TGTGCCAGCAGTCCCGGGACGATGGTAAATGAGCAGTTCTTC. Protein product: CASSPGTMVNEQFF.

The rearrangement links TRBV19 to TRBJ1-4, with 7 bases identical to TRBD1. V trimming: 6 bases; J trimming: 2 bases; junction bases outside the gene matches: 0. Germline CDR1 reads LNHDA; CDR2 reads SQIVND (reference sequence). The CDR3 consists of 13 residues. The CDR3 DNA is TGTGCCAGTAGGACAGGGACTAATGAAAAACTGTTTTTT. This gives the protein CASRTGTNEKLFF.

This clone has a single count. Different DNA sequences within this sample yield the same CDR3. The CDR3 sequence: CASSTGGANEQFF. In DNA form, the CDR3 reads TGTGCCAGCAGCACCGGGGGCGCAAATGAGCAGTTCTTC. The rearrangement joins TRBV7-7 to TRBJ2-1; D assignment may be TRBD1 or TRBD2 (6 bases each). Germline V CDR1 and CDR2: SSHAT, FNYEAQ (reference sequence). The CDR3 runs to 13 residues. The ends were cut back, 5 bases at V and 7 bases at J, with 12 bases in the middle.

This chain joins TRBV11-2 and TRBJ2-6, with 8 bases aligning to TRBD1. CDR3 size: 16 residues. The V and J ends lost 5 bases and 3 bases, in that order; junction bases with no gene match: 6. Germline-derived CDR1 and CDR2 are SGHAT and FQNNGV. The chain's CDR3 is CASSTDRAFGANVLTF. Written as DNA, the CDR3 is TGTGCCAGCAGCACGGACAGGGCATTTGGGGCCAACGTCCTGACTTTC.

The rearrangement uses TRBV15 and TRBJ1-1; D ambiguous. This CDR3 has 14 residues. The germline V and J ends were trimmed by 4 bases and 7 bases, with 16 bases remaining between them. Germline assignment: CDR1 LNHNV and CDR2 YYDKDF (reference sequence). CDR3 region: CATSKRTDGVEAFF. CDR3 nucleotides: TGTGCCACCAGCAAGCGCACGGACGGCGTTGAAGCTTTCTTT.

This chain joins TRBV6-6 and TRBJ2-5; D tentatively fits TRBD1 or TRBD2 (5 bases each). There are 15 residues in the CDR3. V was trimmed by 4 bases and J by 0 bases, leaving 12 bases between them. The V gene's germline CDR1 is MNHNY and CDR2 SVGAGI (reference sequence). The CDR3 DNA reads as TGTGCCAGCAGTTCGCTACGGGGCTACCAAGAGACCCAGTACTTC. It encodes CASSSLRGYQETQYF.

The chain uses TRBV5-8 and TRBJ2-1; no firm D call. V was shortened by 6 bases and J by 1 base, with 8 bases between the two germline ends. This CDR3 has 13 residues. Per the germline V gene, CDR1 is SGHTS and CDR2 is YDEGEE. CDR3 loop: CASNTQSYNEQFF. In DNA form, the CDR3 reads TGTGCCAGCAATACTCAATCCTACAATGAGCAGTTCTTC.

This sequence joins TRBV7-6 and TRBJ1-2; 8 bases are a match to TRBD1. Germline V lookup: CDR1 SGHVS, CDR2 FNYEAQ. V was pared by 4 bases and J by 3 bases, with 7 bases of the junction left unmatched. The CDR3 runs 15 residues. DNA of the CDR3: TGTGCCAGCAGCTGGGGAGCGGGACAGGACTATGGCTACACCTTC. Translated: CASSWGAGQDYGYTF.

The CDR3 nucleotides are TGTGCCAGCAGCGTAGGGACATTGAATGAAGCTTTCTTT. Translated, it gives CASSVGTLNEAFF. The chain couples TRBV7-9 to TRBJ1-1; D possibly corresponds to TRBD1 (6 bases). The CDR3 consists of 13 residues. Germline loops: CDR1 SEHNR, CDR2 FQNEAQ (reference sequence). The ends were cut back, 5 bases at V and 7 bases at J, with 14 bases in the middle.

The CDR3 DNA reads as TGTGCCAGCAGCTTGGGGATTTCCTACAATGAGCAGTTCTTC. This gives the protein CASSLGISYNEQFF. V usage is TRBV5-4 and J usage is TRBJ2-1; D remains ambiguous. Trimming took off 0 bases at V and 1 base at J, with 5 bases between the two ends. Germline V gene lookup returns CDR1 SGHNT and CDR2 YYREEE (reference sequence). The CDR3 covers 14 residues.

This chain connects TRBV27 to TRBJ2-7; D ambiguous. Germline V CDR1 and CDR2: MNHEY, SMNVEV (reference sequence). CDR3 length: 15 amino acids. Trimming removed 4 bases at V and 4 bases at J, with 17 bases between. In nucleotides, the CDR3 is TGTGCCAGCAGTTCCAATGGACGGAAGGGTTACGAGCAGTACTTC. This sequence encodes CASSSNGRKGYEQYF.

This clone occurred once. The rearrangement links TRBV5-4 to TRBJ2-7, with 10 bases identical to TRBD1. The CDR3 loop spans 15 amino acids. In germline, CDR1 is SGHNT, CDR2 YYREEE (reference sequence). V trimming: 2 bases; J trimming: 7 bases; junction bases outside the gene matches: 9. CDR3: CASSFWDRGAGEQYF. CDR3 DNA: TGTGCCAGCAGCTTTTGGGACAGGGGTGCCGGGGAGCAGTACTTC. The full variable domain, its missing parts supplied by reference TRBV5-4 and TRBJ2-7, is ETGVTQSPTHLIKTRGQQVTLRCSSQSGHNTVSWYQQALGQGPQFIFQYYREEENGRGNFPPRFSGLQFPNYSSELNVNALELDDSALYLCASSFWDRGAGEQYFGPGTRLTVT.

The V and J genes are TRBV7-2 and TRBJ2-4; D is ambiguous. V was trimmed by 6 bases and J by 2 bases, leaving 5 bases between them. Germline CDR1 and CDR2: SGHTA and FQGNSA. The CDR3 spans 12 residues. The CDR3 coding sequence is TGTGCCAGCAGTCCCACCAAAAACATTCAGTACTTC. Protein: CASSPTKNIQYF.

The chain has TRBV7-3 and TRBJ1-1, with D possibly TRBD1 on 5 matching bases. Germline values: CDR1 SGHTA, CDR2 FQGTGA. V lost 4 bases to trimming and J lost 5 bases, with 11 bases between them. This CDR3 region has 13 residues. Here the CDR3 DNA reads TGTGCCAGCAGCTCGCAGGGAGGTACTGAAGCTTTCTTT. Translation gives CASSSQGGTEAFF.

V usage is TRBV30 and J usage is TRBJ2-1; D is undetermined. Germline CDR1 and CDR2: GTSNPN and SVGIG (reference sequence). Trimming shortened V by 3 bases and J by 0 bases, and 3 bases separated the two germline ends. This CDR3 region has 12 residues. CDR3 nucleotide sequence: TGTGCCTGGAGCAACTCCTACAATGAGCAGTTCTTC. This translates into CAWSNSYNEQFF.

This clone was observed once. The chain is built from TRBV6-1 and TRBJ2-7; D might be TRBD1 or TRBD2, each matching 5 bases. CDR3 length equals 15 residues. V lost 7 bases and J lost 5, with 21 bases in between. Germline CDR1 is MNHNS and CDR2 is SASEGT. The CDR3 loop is CASNTRSGPRNEQYF. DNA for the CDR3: TGTGCCAGCAATACTCGTTCGGGACCCCGGAACGAGCAGTACTTC.

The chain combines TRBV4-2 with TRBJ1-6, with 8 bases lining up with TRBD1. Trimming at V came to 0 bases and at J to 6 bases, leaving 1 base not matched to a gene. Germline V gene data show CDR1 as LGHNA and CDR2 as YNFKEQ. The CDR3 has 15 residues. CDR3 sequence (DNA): TGTGCCAGCAGCCAAGAACAGGGGGTTAATTCACCCCTCCACTTT. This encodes CASSQEQGVNSPLHF.

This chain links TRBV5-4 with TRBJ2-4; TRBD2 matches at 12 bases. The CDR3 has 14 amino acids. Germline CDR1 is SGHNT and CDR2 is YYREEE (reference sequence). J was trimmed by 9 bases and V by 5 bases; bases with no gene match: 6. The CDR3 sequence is CASSLAGGPSIQYF. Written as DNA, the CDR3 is TGTGCCAGCAGTCTAGCGGGAGGGCCAAGCATTCAGTACTTC.

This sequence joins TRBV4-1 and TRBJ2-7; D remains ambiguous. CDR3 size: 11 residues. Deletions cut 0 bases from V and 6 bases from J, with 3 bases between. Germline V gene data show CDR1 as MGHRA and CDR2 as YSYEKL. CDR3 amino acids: CASSQDREQYF. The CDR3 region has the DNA TGCGCCAGCAGCCAAGACCGCGAGCAGTACTTC.

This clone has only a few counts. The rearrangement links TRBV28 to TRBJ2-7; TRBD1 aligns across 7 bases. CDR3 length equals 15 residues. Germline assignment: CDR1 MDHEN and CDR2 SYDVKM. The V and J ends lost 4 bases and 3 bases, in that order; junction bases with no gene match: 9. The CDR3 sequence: CASSSPTGSNYEQYF. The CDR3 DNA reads TGTGCCAGCAGTTCTCCGACAGGGAGCAACTACGAGCAGTACTTC.

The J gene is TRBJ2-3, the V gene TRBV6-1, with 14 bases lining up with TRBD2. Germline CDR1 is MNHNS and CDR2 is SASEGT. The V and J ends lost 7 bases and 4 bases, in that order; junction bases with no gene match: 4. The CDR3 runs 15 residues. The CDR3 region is CASTGTSGSSDTQYF. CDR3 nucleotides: TGTGCCAGCACAGGGACTAGCGGGAGTTCAGATACGCAGTATTTT.

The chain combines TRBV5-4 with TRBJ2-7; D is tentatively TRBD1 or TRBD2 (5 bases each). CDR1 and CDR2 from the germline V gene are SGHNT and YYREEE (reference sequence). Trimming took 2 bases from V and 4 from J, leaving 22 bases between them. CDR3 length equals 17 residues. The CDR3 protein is CASSLAWGGREGYEQYF. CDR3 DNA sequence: TGTGCCAGCAGCTTAGCGTGGGGCGGCCGGGAAGGGTACGAGCAGTACTTC.

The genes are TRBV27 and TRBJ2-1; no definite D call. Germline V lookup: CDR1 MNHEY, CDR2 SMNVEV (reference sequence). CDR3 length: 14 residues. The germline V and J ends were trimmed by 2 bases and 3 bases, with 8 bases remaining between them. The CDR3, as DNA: TGTGCCAGCAGTTTAAAGGCAGTCTACAATGAGCAGTTCTTC. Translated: CASSLKAVYNEQFF.

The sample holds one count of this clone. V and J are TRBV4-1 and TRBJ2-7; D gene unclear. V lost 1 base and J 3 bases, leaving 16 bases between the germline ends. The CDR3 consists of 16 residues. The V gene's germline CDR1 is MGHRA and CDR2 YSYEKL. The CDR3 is CASSQGGLKPIYEQYF. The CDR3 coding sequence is TGCGCCAGCAGCCAAGGAGGCCTGAAACCCATCTACGAGCAGTACTTC.

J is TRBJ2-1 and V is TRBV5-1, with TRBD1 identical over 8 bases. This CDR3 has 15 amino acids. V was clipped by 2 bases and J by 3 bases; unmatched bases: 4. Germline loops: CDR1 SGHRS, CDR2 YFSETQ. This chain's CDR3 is CASSFGQGIYNEQFF. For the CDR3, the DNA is TGCGCCAGCAGCTTTGGACAGGGAATCTACAATGAGCAGTTCTTC.

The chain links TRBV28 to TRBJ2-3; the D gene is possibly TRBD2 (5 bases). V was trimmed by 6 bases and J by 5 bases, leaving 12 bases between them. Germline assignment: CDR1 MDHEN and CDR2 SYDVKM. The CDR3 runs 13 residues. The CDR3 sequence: CASRPSGGDTQYF. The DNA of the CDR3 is TGTGCCAGCAGGCCGTCCGGAGGAGATACGCAGTATTTT.

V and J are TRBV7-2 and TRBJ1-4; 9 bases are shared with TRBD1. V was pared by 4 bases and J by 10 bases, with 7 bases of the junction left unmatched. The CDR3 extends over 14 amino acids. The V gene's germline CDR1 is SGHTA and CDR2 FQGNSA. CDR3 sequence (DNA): TGTGCCAGCAGCTCCGGGACAGGGAGGGGAAAACTGTTTTTT. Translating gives CASSSGTGRGKLFF.

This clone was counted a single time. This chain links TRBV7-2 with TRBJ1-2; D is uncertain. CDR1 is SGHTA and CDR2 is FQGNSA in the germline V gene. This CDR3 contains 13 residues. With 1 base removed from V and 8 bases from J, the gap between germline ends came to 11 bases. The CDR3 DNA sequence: TGTGCCAGCAGCTTAGTCGGCTCTCGGGGCTACACCTTC. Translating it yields CASSLVGSRGYTF.

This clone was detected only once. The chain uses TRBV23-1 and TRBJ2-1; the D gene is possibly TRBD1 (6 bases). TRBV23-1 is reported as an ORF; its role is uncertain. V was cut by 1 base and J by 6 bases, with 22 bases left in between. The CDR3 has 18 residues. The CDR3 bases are TGCGCCAGCAGTCAATTCAGGGGAATACGGATGAGGGGCAATGAGCAGTTCTTC. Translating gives CASSQFRGIRMRGNEQFF.

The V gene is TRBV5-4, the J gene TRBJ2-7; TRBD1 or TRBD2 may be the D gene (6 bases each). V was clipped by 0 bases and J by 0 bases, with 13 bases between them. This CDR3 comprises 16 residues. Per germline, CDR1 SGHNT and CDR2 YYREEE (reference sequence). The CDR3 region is CASSLGQAGSSYEQYF. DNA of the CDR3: TGTGCCAGCAGCTTGGGACAGGCCGGGAGCTCCTACGAGCAGTACTTC.

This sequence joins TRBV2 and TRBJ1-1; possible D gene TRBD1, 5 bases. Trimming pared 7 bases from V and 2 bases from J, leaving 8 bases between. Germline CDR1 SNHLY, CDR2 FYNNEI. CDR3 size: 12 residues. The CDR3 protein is CASIRDNTEAFF. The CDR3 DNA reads TGTGCCAGCATTCGGGACAACACTGAAGCTTTCTTT.

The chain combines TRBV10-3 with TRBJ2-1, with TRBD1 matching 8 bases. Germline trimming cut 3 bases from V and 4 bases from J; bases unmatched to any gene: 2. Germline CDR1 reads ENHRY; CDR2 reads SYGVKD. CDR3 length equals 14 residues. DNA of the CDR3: TGTGCCATCAGTGATACAGGGGGTTACAATGAGCAGTTCTTC. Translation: CAISDTGGYNEQFF.